This T cell receptor (beta chain) was found in a study of identical twins. General study points: Clonotypes of the beta chain that were abundant in cord blood carried fewer insertions (memory repertoires showed none).

Deletions cut 2 bases from V and 1 base from J, with 13 bases between. The germline V gene encodes CDR1 KGHDR and CDR2 SFDVKD. This CDR3 contains 16 residues. This clonotype was seen ten or more times. What it binds is unknown. MiXCR, run by TCRdb on the 5' RACE reads, gives a single entry per CDR3 protein. The data contain 570,000 or so distinct CDR3 sequences, around a tenth of them seen just once; the ten biggest clones take up roughly 3%. In addition, the sample was reused for a study of yellow fever vaccine responses in identical twins.

This clonotype was sampled from a woman younger than 30 in good health. The chain combines TRBV24-1 with TRBJ1-1; D call uncertain. Sequenced material: PBMCs. The chain's CDR3 is CATSDSRPGGNTEAFF. DNA for the CDR3: TGTGCCACCAGTGATTCACGCCCCGGAGGGAACACTGAAGCTTTCTTT.